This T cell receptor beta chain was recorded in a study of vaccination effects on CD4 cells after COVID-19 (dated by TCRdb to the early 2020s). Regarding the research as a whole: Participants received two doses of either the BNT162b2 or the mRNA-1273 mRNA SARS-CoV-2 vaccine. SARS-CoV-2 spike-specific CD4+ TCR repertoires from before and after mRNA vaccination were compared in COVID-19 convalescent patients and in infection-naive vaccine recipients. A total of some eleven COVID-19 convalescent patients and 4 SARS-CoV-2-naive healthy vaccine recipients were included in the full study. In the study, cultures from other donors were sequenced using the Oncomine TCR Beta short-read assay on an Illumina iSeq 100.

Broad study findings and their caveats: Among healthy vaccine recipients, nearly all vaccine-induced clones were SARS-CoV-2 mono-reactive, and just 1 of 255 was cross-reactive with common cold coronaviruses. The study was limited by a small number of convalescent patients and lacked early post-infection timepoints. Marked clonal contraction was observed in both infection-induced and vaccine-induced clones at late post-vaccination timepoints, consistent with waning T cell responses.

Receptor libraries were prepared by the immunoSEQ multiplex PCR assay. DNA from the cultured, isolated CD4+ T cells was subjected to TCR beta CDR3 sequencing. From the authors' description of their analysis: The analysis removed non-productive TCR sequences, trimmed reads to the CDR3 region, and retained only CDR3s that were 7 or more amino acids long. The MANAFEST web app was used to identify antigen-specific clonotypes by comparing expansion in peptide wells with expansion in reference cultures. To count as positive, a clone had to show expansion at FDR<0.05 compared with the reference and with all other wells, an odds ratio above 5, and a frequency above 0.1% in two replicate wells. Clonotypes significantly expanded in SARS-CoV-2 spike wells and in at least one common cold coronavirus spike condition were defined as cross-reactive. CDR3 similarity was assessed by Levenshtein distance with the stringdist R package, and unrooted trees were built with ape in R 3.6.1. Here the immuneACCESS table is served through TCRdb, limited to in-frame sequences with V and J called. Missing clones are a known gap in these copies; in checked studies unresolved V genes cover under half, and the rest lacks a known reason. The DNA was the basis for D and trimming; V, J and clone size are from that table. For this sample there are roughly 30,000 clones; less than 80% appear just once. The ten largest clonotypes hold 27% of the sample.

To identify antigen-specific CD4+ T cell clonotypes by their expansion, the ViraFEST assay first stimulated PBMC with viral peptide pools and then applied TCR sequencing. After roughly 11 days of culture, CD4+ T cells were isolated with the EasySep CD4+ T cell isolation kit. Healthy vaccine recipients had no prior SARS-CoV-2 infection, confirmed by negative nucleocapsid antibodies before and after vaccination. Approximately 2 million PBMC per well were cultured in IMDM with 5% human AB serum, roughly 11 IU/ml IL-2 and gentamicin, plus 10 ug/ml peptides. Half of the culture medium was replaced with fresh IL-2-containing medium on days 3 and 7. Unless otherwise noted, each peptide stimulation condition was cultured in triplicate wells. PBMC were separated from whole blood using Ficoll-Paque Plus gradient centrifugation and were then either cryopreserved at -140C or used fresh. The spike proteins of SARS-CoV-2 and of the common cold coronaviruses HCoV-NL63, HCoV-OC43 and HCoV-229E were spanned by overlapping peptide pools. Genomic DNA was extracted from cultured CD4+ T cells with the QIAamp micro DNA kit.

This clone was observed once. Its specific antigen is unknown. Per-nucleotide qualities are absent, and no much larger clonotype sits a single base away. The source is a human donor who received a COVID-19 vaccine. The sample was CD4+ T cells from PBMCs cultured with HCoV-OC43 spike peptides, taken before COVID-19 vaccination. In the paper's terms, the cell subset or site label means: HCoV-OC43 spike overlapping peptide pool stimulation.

The sequenced DNA is TGTGCCAGCAGGCCAGGAGCACAGGGGATGAACACTGAAGCTTTCTTT. It is translated as CASRPGAQGMNTEAFF. The V gene is TRBV3-1 (or the pseudogene TRBV3-2) and the J gene is TRBJ1-1; TRBD1 aligns with 7 central bases. CDR1 and CDR2, per the germline V gene (reference sequence), are LGHDT and YNNKEL. The CDR3 spans 16 residues, from the cysteine through the phenylalanine. The kept DNA is CDR3 alone, 48 bases in frame from the first base. Trimming accounts for 6 bases at V and 0 bases at J, while the number of junction bases matched to no gene is 10.